This record looks at one TCR beta chain sequence and its context. Its antigen is not known. This may be a read error, as it is one base from a much larger clone. The CDR3 has 12 amino acids. Germline CDR1 MGHRA, CDR2 YSYEKL. The ends were cut back, 8 bases at V and 5 bases at J, with 9 bases in the middle. Before thyroid surgery, none of the patients had received any treatment. Authors' data handling: Construction of a distant-metastasis classifier for papillary thyroid cancer relied on CDR3 differences across clinicopathological groups. TCRdb reprocessed the PCR reads via MiXCR. The V and J calls were determined by TCRdb, not by the authors. The repertoire holds 30,000 to 45,000 clones, with more than 20% as singletons. This entry comes from a study of metastatic and nonmetastatic thyroid tumors. Study overall: Patients with malignant and benign thyroid disease provided blood and tumor or nodule tissue, whose repertoires were compared.

Study results and caveats: Reported TCR beta diversity, measured in blood and tumor, was significantly higher for malignant thyroid tumors than for benign nodules.

This chain links TRBV4-1 with TRBJ2-2; D uncertain. Sequenced input: blood. The receptor was derived from a female donor with papillary thyroid cancer or a benign thyroid nodule (not recorded which). Some clones in this sample may be carry-over from other donors' samples. The CDR3 sequence: CASGLSTGELFF. CDR3 DNA: TGCGCCAGCGGCCTATCAACCGGGGAGCTGTTTTTT.